This T cell receptor beta chain was observed in a study of breast tumors, draining lymph nodes, adjacent tissues. Overall study results and limits: Tumor repertoires ranked between lymph nodes and nontumor tissue in diversity, with V and J gene preferences.

The germline V gene encodes CDR1 MGHRA and CDR2 YSYEKL. Deletions cut 0 bases from V and 7 bases from J, with 6 bases between. This CDR3 is built from 12 residues. Note on this clonotype: Its antigen is undetermined. A much larger clone differs from this one at a single base, so this may be a read error.

TCRdb ran MiXCR on the multiplex PCR reads and lists one entry per CDR3 protein. The sample contains approximately 230,000 distinct CDR3 sequences, less than 40% of which appear only once. Samples came from axillary lymph nodes draining the breast cancer. This clonotype originated in a female donor with breast cancer. Some clones in this sample may be carry-over from other donors' samples. Input material: axillary lymph node tissue. The chain uses TRBV4-1 and TRBJ1-2; D unresolved. The DNA of the CDR3 is TGCGCCAGCAGCCAAGATCTTCGTGGCTACACCTTC. Amino acid sequence: CASSQDLRGYTF.